The rows below give T cell receptor beta chains drawn from one sample of a study of radiation and T cells in renal cell carcinoma. The protocol was immunoSEQ multiplex PCR, while the TCRdb copy is restricted to in-frame clones and leaves out a portion. The profile shows around 140,000 clones, about 85% of them singletons. The sequencing here drew on blood, taken from a patient whose treatment included radiotherapy and nephrectomy. Receptor source: a woman aged 70-85 years with renal cell carcinoma. Each CDR3 is given with its conserved first and last residue. A D gene is named only where the DNA matches it firmly. Size is stated for part of the rows, as once, few or many counts, or as a class when the clone is expanded.

J gene: TRBJ1-5; V gene: TRBV4-1; D gene: -; clone size: -; CDR3 DNA: TGCGCCAGCAGCCAAGATGAGCCAGTCTATAGCAATCAGCCCCAGCATTTT; CDR3 protein: CASSQDEPVYSNQPQHF
J gene: TRBJ1-4; V gene: TRBV30; D gene: -; clone size: -; CDR3 DNA: TGTGCCTGGAGCCTGGGGGGTCTGAATGAAAAACTGTTTTTT; CDR3 protein: CAWSLGGLNEKLFF
J gene: TRBJ2-5; V gene: TRBV7-8; D gene: TRBD1; clone size: -; CDR3 DNA: TGTGCCAGCAGCGCACGACAGGGGGCGAGGGAGACCCAGTACTTC; CDR3 protein: CASSARQGARETQYF
J gene: TRBJ2-7; V gene: TRBV6-1; D gene: -; clone size: -; CDR3 DNA: TGTGCCAGCAGTCTAACAGGGCACGAGCAGTACTTC; CDR3 protein: CASSLTGHEQYF
J gene: TRBJ2-5; V gene: TRBV5-1; D gene: TRBD1; clone size: -; CDR3 DNA: TGCGCCAGCAGCTACTCCGGGACAGGGGTGGAGACCCAGTACTTC; CDR3 protein: CASSYSGTGVETQYF
J gene: TRBJ2-1; V gene: TRBV15; D gene: -; clone size: -; CDR3 DNA: TGTGCCACCAGCAGAGACTATAGTGAGCAGTTCTTC; CDR3 protein: CATSRDYSEQFF
J gene: TRBJ2-1; V gene: TRBV19; D gene: TRBD1; clone size: -; CDR3 DNA: TGTGCCAGTAGTCCGAGGGACAGGGGGCACAGACACGGATTCTACAATGAGCAGTTCTTC; CDR3 protein: CASSPRDRGHRHGFYNEQFF
J gene: TRBJ1-6; V gene: TRBV6-5; D gene: -; clone size: -; CDR3 DNA: TGTGCCAGCAGAGGGGATAGGTCCTATAATTCACCCCTCCACTTT; CDR3 protein: CASRGDRSYNSPLHF
J gene: TRBJ2-1; V gene: TRBV2; D gene: TRBD2; clone size: -; CDR3 DNA: TGTGCCAGCAGGTTAGCGGGGGGGCCGAATGAGCAGTTCTTC; CDR3 protein: CASRLAGGPNEQFF
J gene: TRBJ2-3; V gene: TRBV29-1; D gene: TRBD1; clone size: -; CDR3 DNA: TGCAGCGATAAGACAGGGACAGATACGCAGTATTTT; CDR3 protein: CSDKTGTDTQYF
J gene: TRBJ1-1; V gene: TRBV5-1; D gene: -; clone size: once; CDR3 DNA: TGCGCCAGCTGCAAACAGGAGAACACTGAAGCTTTCTTT; CDR3 protein: CASCKQENTEAFF
J gene: TRBJ2-5; V gene: TRBV9; D gene: -; clone size: -; CDR3 DNA: TGTGCCAGCAGCGTAGGAGGGCAGCGGGAGACCCAGTACTTC; CDR3 protein: CASSVGGQRETQYF
J gene: TRBJ2-3; V gene: TRBV7-2; D gene: -; clone size: -; CDR3 DNA: TGTGCCAGCAGCTCAGGCGGTCTGGGGGCAGATACGCAGTATTTT; CDR3 protein: CASSSGGLGADTQYF
J gene: TRBJ1-5; V gene: TRBV4-2; D gene: -; clone size: -; CDR3 DNA: TGTGCCAGCAGCCAAAGCTTGGACCGCGGTATGAGCCAGCCCCAGCATTTT; CDR3 protein: CASSQSLDRGMSQPQHF
J gene: TRBJ2-7; V gene: TRBV29-1; D gene: -; clone size: -; CDR3 DNA: TGCAGCGTGGGGACCTCCTACGAGCAGTACTTC; CDR3 protein: CSVGTSYEQYF
J gene: TRBJ2-1; V gene: TRBV28; D gene: TRBD2; clone size: -; CDR3 DNA: TGTGCCAGCAGTGGAGCGGGGGCCTTGGGACATGAGCAGTTCTTC; CDR3 protein: CASSGAGALGHEQFF
J gene: TRBJ1-4; V gene: TRBV6-1; D gene: TRBD1; clone size: -; CDR3 DNA: TGTGCCACCGCGTCGGGGACAGTGGGAGAAAAACTGTTTTTT; CDR3 protein: CATASGTVGEKLFF
J gene: TRBJ2-7; V gene: TRBV6-1; D gene: TRBD1; clone size: -; CDR3 DNA: TGTGCCAGCAGTGGGAGCGGACAGGGGGCTACCCACGAGCAGTACTTC; CDR3 protein: CASSGSGQGATHEQYF
J gene: TRBJ1-5; V gene: TRBV28; D gene: -; clone size: -; CDR3 DNA: TGTGCCAGCAGCCCACCCTGGCAGCCCCAGCATTTT; CDR3 protein: CASSPPWQPQHF
J gene: TRBJ2-3; V gene: TRBV28; D gene: TRBD2; clone size: -; CDR3 DNA: TGTGCCAGCAGTTCCGTACTAGCGGGGGACTACACAGATACGCAGTATTTT; CDR3 protein: CASSSVLAGDYTDTQYF
J gene: TRBJ2-5; V gene: TRBV18; D gene: -; clone size: -; CDR3 DNA: TGTGCCAGCTCACCACAACAAAGAGGGGAGACCCAGTACTTC; CDR3 protein: CASSPQQRGETQYF
J gene: TRBJ2-5; V gene: TRBV18; D gene: -; clone size: -; CDR3 DNA: TGTGCCAGCTCACCAGATTCAAACCAAGAGACCCAGTACTTC; CDR3 protein: CASSPDSNQETQYF
J gene: TRBJ1-1; V gene: TRBV7-8; D gene: TRBD1; clone size: few; CDR3 DNA: TGTGCCAGCAGCCCTCGACAGGGGGCGAGTCTACGTGAAGCTTTCTTT; CDR3 protein: CASSPRQGASLREAFF
J gene: TRBJ1-1; V gene: TRBV9; D gene: -; clone size: -; CDR3 DNA: TGTGCCAGCAGCGTAGTGGCGGGGGCCACTGAAGCTTTCTTT; CDR3 protein: CASSVVAGATEAFF
J gene: TRBJ2-4; V gene: TRBV25-1; D gene: -; clone size: -; CDR3 DNA: TGTGCCAGCAGTGAAGAGGGTCCCAAAAACATTCAGTACTTC; CDR3 protein: CASSEEGPKNIQYF
J gene: TRBJ2-7; V gene: TRBV2; D gene: -; clone size: -; CDR3 DNA: TGTGCCAGCAAGCAGGATTACCTCGAGCAGTACTTC; CDR3 protein: CASKQDYLEQYF
J gene: TRBJ1-2; V gene: TRBV5-1; D gene: -; clone size: -; CDR3 DNA: TGCGCCAGCAGCTTGGGGGTGGAGTTGGGCTACACCTTC; CDR3 protein: CASSLGVELGYTF
J gene: TRBJ2-5; V gene: TRBV4-3; D gene: -; clone size: once; CDR3 DNA: TGCGCCAGCAGCAAACAGGGTTACGAGACCCAGTACTTC; CDR3 protein: CASSKQGYETQYF
J gene: TRBJ2-3; V gene: TRBV30; D gene: -; clone size: -; CDR3 DNA: TGTGCCTGGAGACAGGGCACAGATACGCAGTATTTT; CDR3 protein: CAWRQGTDTQYF
J gene: TRBJ1-3; V gene: TRBV5-1; D gene: -; clone size: -; CDR3 DNA: TGCGCCAGCAGCCAGGACAGCCAAGCTGGAAACACCATATATTTT; CDR3 protein: CASSQDSQAGNTIYF
J gene: TRBJ2-3; V gene: TRBV9; D gene: TRBD2; clone size: -; CDR3 DNA: TGTGCCAGCAGCATAGCGGGTATGAGCACAGATACGCAGTATTTT; CDR3 protein: CASSIAGMSTDTQYF
J gene: TRBJ1-2; V gene: TRBV7-8; D gene: TRBD1; clone size: -; CDR3 DNA: TGTGCCAGCAGCGACAGGGACCGTTGGGATGGCTACACCTTC; CDR3 protein: CASSDRDRWDGYTF
J gene: TRBJ2-6; V gene: TRBV7-8; D gene: TRBD1; clone size: -; CDR3 DNA: TGTGCCAGCAGCTCAAGGGGGCTCGGGGCCAACGTCCTGACTTTC; CDR3 protein: CASSSRGLGANVLTF
J gene: TRBJ1-1; V gene: TRBV18; D gene: -; clone size: once; CDR3 DNA: TGTGCCAGCGGACCTCGGGGGGGCACTGAAGCTTTCTTT; CDR3 protein: CASGPRGGTEAFF
J gene: TRBJ2-3; V gene: TRBV6-6; D gene: -; clone size: -; CDR3 DNA: TGTGCCAGCAGTTACTCAGAACTGGGCACAGATACGCAGTATTTT; CDR3 protein: CASSYSELGTDTQYF
J gene: TRBJ2-3; V gene: TRBV10-3; D gene: -; clone size: -; CDR3 DNA: TGTGCCGCCCTTGGAAGGGCCCTCACAGATACGCAGTATTTT; CDR3 protein: CAALGRALTDTQYF
J gene: TRBJ1-5; V gene: TRBV7-9; D gene: TRBD1; clone size: -; CDR3 DNA: TGTGCCAGCAGCCTGGGACAGGGGAATCAGCCCCAGCATTTT; CDR3 protein: CASSLGQGNQPQHF
J gene: TRBJ2-3; V gene: TRBV4-2; D gene: TRBD1; clone size: -; CDR3 DNA: TGTGCCAGCAGCCTGGGACAGGGGGAGACAGATACGCAGTATTTT; CDR3 protein: CASSLGQGETDTQYF
J gene: TRBJ1-6; V gene: TRBV11-2; D gene: TRBD1; clone size: -; CDR3 DNA: TGTGCCAGCAGCTTAGACCACCACAGGGGAGGTTCACCCCTCCACTTT; CDR3 protein: CASSLDHHRGGSPLHF
J gene: TRBJ2-6; V gene: TRBV19; D gene: TRBD1; clone size: -; CDR3 DNA: TGTGCCAGTAGTATAGGGGACAGGGCCGGGGCCAACGTCCTGACTTTC; CDR3 protein: CASSIGDRAGANVLTF
J gene: TRBJ1-6; V gene: TRBV11-2; D gene: -; clone size: -; CDR3 DNA: TGTGCCAGCAGCTTATCCCGGGGCTCCTATAATTCACCCCTCCACTTT; CDR3 protein: CASSLSRGSYNSPLHF
J gene: TRBJ2-2; V gene: TRBV6-6; D gene: -; clone size: -; CDR3 DNA: TGTGCCAGCAGTTACAGCGGTCAGGGGCCAACGTTTTTT; CDR3 protein: CASSYSGQGPTFF